The 32 T cell receptor beta chains in this list originate from one sample, sequenced in a study of shared clonotypes between healthy human individuals. Libraries were prepared by immunoSEQ multiplex PCR; TCRdb keeps only in-frame clonotypes and omits some of them. The table records some 500,000 clones, approximately 77% of them present only once. The specimen was PBMCs. These receptors all stem from a woman between 40 and 50 years old in good health. Some clones in this sample may be carry-over from other donors' samples.

The chain links TRBV4-3 to TRBJ2-7; D not resolved. With 0 bases removed from V and 2 bases from J, the gap between germline ends came to 11 bases. Per germline, CDR1 LGHNA and CDR2 YSLEER. The CDR3 has 15 amino acids. CDR3 in amino acids: CASSQDPRRAYEQYF. In DNA, the CDR3 is TGCGCCAGCAGCCAAGATCCGAGAAGGGCCTACGAGCAGTACTTC.

This chain connects TRBV20-1 to TRBJ1-1, with D unresolved. CDR1 is DFQATT, CDR2 SNEGSKA, per germline (reference sequence). There are 11 residues in the CDR3. The CDR3 protein is CSTRMNTEAFF. DNA of the CDR3: TGCTCCACACGCATGAACACTGAAGCTTTCTTT.

This clone was detected a few times. The chain links TRBV7-9 to TRBJ1-6; 7 nucleotides line up with TRBD1. Germline trimming cut 5 bases from V and 3 bases from J; bases unmatched to any gene: 4. CDR3 size: 15 residues. CDR1 and CDR2 from the germline V gene are SEHNR and FQNEAQ (reference sequence). The CDR3 DNA reads TGTGCCAGCAGCCCGGCAGGGGGCTATAATTCACCCCTCCACTTT. It codes for CASSPAGGYNSPLHF.

The chain has TRBV7-2 and TRBJ2-1; 7 bases agree with TRBD1. Unmatched junction bases numbered 6, after V lost 6 bases and J lost 1 base. This CDR3 spans 15 amino acids. Germline-derived CDR1 and CDR2 are SGHTA and FQGNSA. The DNA for the CDR3 is TGTGCCAGCAGGGAGACAGGGACGTCCTACAATGAGCAGTTCTTC. Protein: CASRETGTSYNEQFF.

This clone was seen repeatedly, ten times or more. J is TRBJ2-2 and V is TRBV30, with D perhaps TRBD1 (5 bases). Germline V CDR1 and CDR2: GTSNPN, SVGIG (reference sequence). CDR3 length equals 14 residues. The ends were cut back, 4 bases at V and 6 bases at J, with 15 bases in the middle. This CDR3 is CAWTRQIGSGELFF. CDR3 coding DNA: TGTGCCTGGACCCGACAGATAGGGTCCGGGGAGCTGTTTTTT.

V usage is TRBV9 and J usage is TRBJ2-7; TRBD1 matches 7 bases. Germline values: CDR1 SGDLS, CDR2 YYNGEE. The CDR3 totals 16 residues. Trimming cost V 1 base and J 5 bases; bases outside gene matches: 12. As DNA, the CDR3 is TGTGCCAGCAGCGTAAGTTCCAGGGGGAGTATCAACGAGCAGTACTTC. Translation gives CASSVSSRGSINEQYF.

Turning to this clone: This is likely an artifact of a read error, given a far larger clone one base away. The chain has TRBV2 and TRBJ1-4; the D is unclear. The V end lost 6 bases, the J end lost 7 bases, and 12 bases lay between the germline ends. The length of the CDR3 is 13 residues. Germline CDR1 and CDR2: SNHLY and FYNNEI. The CDR3 DNA reads TGTGCCAGCAGCCCCTGCTCGGGTGAAAAACTGTTTTTT. It specifies CASSPCSGEKLFF.

V and J are TRBV30 and TRBJ2-2; no clear D. The V and J ends lost 1 base and 7 bases respectively, with 4 bases between them. This CDR3 contains 11 residues. Germline V CDR1 and CDR2: GTSNPN, SVGIG (reference sequence). The CDR3 loop is CAWSGGGELFF. The DNA of the CDR3 is TGTGCCTGGAGTGGTGGCGGGGAGCTGTTTTTT.

This clone was seen just once. The CDR3 region has the DNA TGTGCCAGCAGCGTAGCTCCGCTAGCGGGAAACAATGAGCAGTTCTTC. Residues: CASSVAPLAGNNEQFF. The genes are TRBV9 and TRBJ2-1; 9 bases are a match to TRBD2. CDR3 length: 16 residues. The trim removed 0 bases at V and 5 bases at J, leaving 6 bases unmatched. Germline V gene sequence: CDR1 SGDLS, CDR2 YYNGEE.

The V call is TRBV27, the J call TRBJ2-1; 9 bases line up with TRBD2. The CDR3 consists of 17 residues. V shed 5 bases, J shed 0 bases, and the junction held 8 bases outside the gene matches. In germline, CDR1 is MNHEY, CDR2 SMNVEV (reference sequence). This CDR3 is CASSPRLAEISYNEQFF. In nucleotides, the CDR3 is TGTGCCAGCAGTCCCCGACTAGCGGAGATCTCCTACAATGAGCAGTTCTTC.

The V call is TRBV6-4, the J call TRBJ2-6; TRBD1 matches at 7 bases. The ends lost 0 bases at V and 4 bases at J; junction bases unmatched: 3. Germline V CDR1 and CDR2: MRHNA, SNTAGT. The length of the CDR3 is 16 residues. The CDR3 spells CASSDSTGTGANVLTF. The CDR3 bases are TGTGCCAGCAGTGACTCGACAGGGACAGGGGCCAACGTCCTGACTTTC.

The chain employs TRBV11-2 and TRBJ1-2, with TRBD1 matching over 7 bases. This CDR3 has 16 residues. J was trimmed by 4 bases and V by 1 base; bases with no gene match: 9. Germline lookup yields CDR1 SGHAT and CDR2 FQNNGV. CDR3 in amino acids: CASSLVPGRGFYGYTF. The CDR3 DNA reads as TGTGCCAGCAGCTTAGTGCCCGGCAGGGGGTTCTATGGCTACACCTTC.

With regard to this clone: Given a far larger clone just one base away, this is likely a sequencing read error. This chain joins TRBV18 and TRBJ1-1; TRBD1 aligns across 8 bases. Losses at the gene ends were 3 bases for V and 12 bases for J; bases not matched to a gene: 9. From germline, CDR1 is KGHSH and CDR2 LQKENI. CDR3 length: 13 residues. CDR3 in amino acids: CASSPGQALTPFF. The CDR3 DNA sequence: TGTGCCAGCTCACCGGGACAGGCCCTGACGCCTTTCTTT. The full variable domain, rest sourced from reference TRBV18 and TRBJ1-1, is NAGVMQNPRHLVRRRGQEARLRCSPMKGHSHVYWYRQLPEEGLKFMVYLQKENIIDESGMPKERFSAEFPKEGPSILRIQQVVRGDSAAYFCASSPGQALTPFFGQGTRLTVV.

The chain is built from TRBV28 and TRBJ1-5, with D perhaps TRBD1 (5 bases). The V and J ends lost 5 bases and 0 bases respectively, with 14 bases between them. Germline-derived CDR1 and CDR2 are MDHEN and SYDVKM. This CDR3 spans 16 amino acids. CDR3 region: CASSHPGGYSNQPQHF. The CDR3 region has the DNA TGTGCCAGCAGTCACCCTGGGGGATATAGCAATCAGCCCCAGCATTTT.

The chain links TRBV4-2 to TRBJ1-5, with D maybe TRBD1 (5 bases). Germline CDR1 is LGHNA and CDR2 is YNFKEQ. The length of the CDR3 is 17 residues. The V end lost 0 bases, the J end lost 8 bases, and 20 bases lay between the germline ends. The CDR3 loop reads CASSQDSGATTVEPQHF. CDR3 DNA: TGTGCCAGCAGCCAAGATAGCGGGGCAACCACCGTGGAGCCCCAGCATTTT.

The chain has TRBV25-1 and TRBJ2-5; D gene unclear. Germline-derived CDR1 and CDR2 are MGHDK and SYGVNS. The V end lost 3 bases, the J end lost 1 base, and 6 bases lay between the germline ends. This CDR3 has 13 residues. Written as DNA, the CDR3 is TGTGCCAGCAGTGACGTGGGCCAAGAGACCCAGTACTTC. It translates to CASSDVGQETQYF.

The chain recombines TRBV28 with TRBJ2-7; a possible D gene is TRBD2 (5 bases). Trimming took 5 bases from V and 0 from J, leaving 17 bases between them. Per germline, CDR1 MDHEN and CDR2 SYDVKM. The CDR3 runs 16 residues. The CDR3 nucleotides read TGTGCCAGCAGTAGCCCCCATGCCGGGAACTCCTACGAGCAGTACTTC. This sequence encodes CASSSPHAGNSYEQYF.

This chain links TRBV14 with TRBJ1-1; D perhaps matches TRBD1 (6 bases). V lost 1 base to trimming and J lost 1 base, with 25 bases between them. The length of the CDR3 is 20 residues. Germline V lookup: CDR1 SGHDN, CDR2 FVKESK. The CDR3: CASSQAPTGPNSVGNTEAFF. The CDR3 DNA reads as TGTGCCAGCAGCCAAGCCCCGACAGGCCCCAACTCCGTGGGGAACACTGAAGCTTTCTTT.

The chain recombines TRBV2 with TRBJ1-1; D may be TRBD1 (6 bases). V lost 4 bases, J lost 5 bases, and 14 bases lay in between. The length of the CDR3 is 14 residues. CDR1 is SNHLY and CDR2 is FYNNEI in the germline V gene. CDR3 amino acids: CASSVRGLGTEAFF. The CDR3 region has the DNA TGTGCCAGCAGTGTTAGGGGGTTGGGAACTGAAGCTTTCTTT.

This clone occurred many times. This rearrangement joins TRBV4-1 to TRBJ2-5; the D gene is possibly TRBD1 (5 bases). The CDR3 covers 15 residues. Germline CDR1 is MGHRA and CDR2 is YSYEKL. Trimming shortened V by 2 bases and J by 1 base, and 11 bases separated the two germline ends. In DNA form, the CDR3 reads TGCGCCAGCAGCCAACTGGACATACTCCAAGAGACCCAGTACTTC. Translating gives CASSQLDILQETQYF.

This sequence joins TRBV7-9 and TRBJ1-1; D is ambiguous. CDR1 SEHNR and CDR2 FQNEAQ come from the germline V gene (reference sequence). V was shortened by 7 bases and J by 0 bases, with 3 bases between the two germline ends. The CDR3 is 11 amino acids. The chain's CDR3 is CASTLNTEAFF. The CDR3 bases are TGTGCCAGCACTCTGAACACTGAAGCTTTCTTT.

The V gene is TRBV28, the J gene TRBJ2-7; perhaps D is TRBD1 or TRBD2 (6 bases each). The CDR3 spans 16 residues. Between the trimmed V and J ends, which lost 7 bases and 0 bases, there was a span of 19 bases. The germline V gene has CDR1 MDHEN and CDR2 SYDVKM. CDR3 protein: CASTPGGGKASYEQYF. CDR3 in DNA: TGTGCCAGCACCCCCGGGGGCGGAAAGGCCTCCTACGAGCAGTACTTC.

This chain connects TRBV28 to TRBJ2-3; TRBD2 agrees at 12 bases. CDR1 is MDHEN and CDR2 is SYDVKM in the germline V gene. J lost 3 bases, V lost 7 bases, and 11 bases had no gene match. This CDR3 has 17 amino acids. The CDR3 bases are TGTGCCAGCACCCTCCTTCGGACTAGCGGGAATACAGATACGCAGTATTTT. Protein product: CASTLLRTSGNTDTQYF.

The chain recombines TRBV7-9 with TRBJ1-1; tentatively, D is TRBD1 (5 bases). Germline V lookup: CDR1 SEHNR, CDR2 FQNEAQ (reference sequence). V lost 7 bases to trimming and J lost 3 bases, with 9 bases between them. CDR3 length: 12 amino acids. Here the CDR3 reads CASTQGDTEAFF. CDR3 DNA: TGTGCCAGCACCCAAGGGGACACTGAAGCTTTCTTT.

The chain uses TRBV6-1 and TRBJ2-3; 11 positions agree with TRBD2. The ends lost 5 bases at V and 1 base at J; junction bases unmatched: 2. Germline V lookup: CDR1 MNHNS, CDR2 SASEGT. CDR3 length: 15 amino acids. As DNA, the CDR3 is TGTGCCAGCAGTAGGGGACTAGCGGGCACAGATACGCAGTATTTT. Translation: CASSRGLAGTDTQYF.

The V gene is TRBV29-1, the J gene TRBJ2-5; 7 bases are a match to TRBD2. V was pared by 7 bases and J by 4 bases, with 6 bases of the junction left unmatched. CDR3 length: 12 residues. Germline CDR1 SQVTM, CDR2 ANQGSEA. CDR3 amino acids: CSARLAPETQYF. In DNA form, the CDR3 reads TGCAGCGCCCGACTAGCCCCAGAGACCCAGTACTTC. Filled out from reference TRBV29-1 and TRBJ2-5, the complete variable domain reads SAVISQKPSRDICQRGTSLTIQCQVDSQVTMMFWYRQQPGQSLTLIATANQGSEATYESGFVIDKFPISRPNLTFSTLTVSNMSPEDSSIYLCSARLAPETQYFGPGTRLLVL.

This clone occurred a few times. V gene TRBV30 combines with J gene TRBJ2-2; no definite D call. V shed 0 bases and J shed 3 bases, with 5 bases lying between them. Germline V gene sequence: CDR1 GTSNPN, CDR2 SVGIG (reference sequence). This CDR3 region has 13 residues. The CDR3: CAWSVRHTGELFF. In nucleotides, the CDR3 is TGTGCCTGGAGTGTACGGCACACCGGGGAGCTGTTTTTT.

The table lists this clone with many counts. The CDR3 nucleotides read TGTGCCAGCAGCTTGGGGACAGGGGTTGAGGACACTGAAGCTTTCTTT. It specifies CASSLGTGVEDTEAFF. The chain joins TRBV7-9 to TRBJ1-1, with TRBD1 matching 10 bases. The junction had 7 bases not matched to a gene; V was cut back by 3 bases and J by 3 bases. The CDR3 has 16 amino acids. Germline V gene sequence: CDR1 SEHNR, CDR2 FQNEAQ (reference sequence).

The V and J genes are TRBV7-2 and TRBJ2-5; no firm D call. The V end lost 8 bases, the J end lost 5 bases, and 9 bases lay between the germline ends. The CDR3 runs to 11 residues. CDR1 is SGHTA and CDR2 is FQGNSA in the germline V gene. This chain's CDR3 is CASRVGETQYF. As DNA, the CDR3 is TGTGCCAGCCGGGTGGGGGAGACCCAGTACTTC.

The chain has TRBV7-9 and TRBJ2-7; D remains ambiguous. V lost 5 bases, J lost 3 bases, and 11 bases lay in between. CDR1 SEHNR and CDR2 FQNEAQ come from the germline V gene (reference sequence). The CDR3 has 13 amino acids. CDR3: CASSPGSGYEQYF. The CDR3 DNA reads TGTGCCAGCAGCCCCGGGTCGGGCTACGAGCAGTACTTC.

The chain uses TRBV28 and TRBJ2-1; 8 bases agree with TRBD2. This CDR3 is 14 amino acids long. Germline CDR1 and CDR2: MDHEN and SYDVKM. With V trimmed by 5 bases and J by 6 bases, 6 bases remained unmatched. CDR3 region: CASSPPGLVNEQFF. As DNA, the CDR3 is TGTGCCAGCAGTCCCCCGGGACTAGTCAATGAGCAGTTCTTC. The full variable domain, with the rest looked up from reference TRBV28 and TRBJ2-1, is DVKVTQSSRYLVKRTGEKVFLECVQDMDHENMFWYRQDPGLGLRLIYFSYDVKMKEKGDIPEGYSVSREKKERFSLILESASTNQTSMYLCASSPPGLVNEQFFGPGTRLTVL.

This clone was seen ten or more times. The genes are TRBV7-6 and TRBJ2-1; 7 positions match TRBD2. This CDR3 has 17 amino acids. Trimming cost V 0 bases and J 3 bases; bases outside gene matches: 8. CDR1 is SGHVS, CDR2 FNYEAQ, per germline. This CDR3 reads CASSLASMGGGYNEQFF. As DNA, the CDR3 is TGTGCCAGCAGCTTAGCCTCTATGGGCGGGGGCTACAATGAGCAGTTCTTC.